Listed here are 23 T cell receptor beta chains from one sample, sequenced in a study of cytomegalovirus exposure and HLA in healthy donors. Sequencing used immunoSEQ multiplex PCR; TCRdb keeps in-frame clones, though not all of them. The data show about 150,000 clones, around nine tenths seen once. The source material was PBMCs. These receptors were obtained from a man younger than 35 in good health and CMV-seronegative.

This sequence joins TRBV7-9 and TRBJ1-3; 10 bases align to TRBD1. With 4 bases clipped from V and 0 bases from J, the junction kept 3 bases outside the gene matches. In germline, CDR1 is SEHNR, CDR2 FQNEAQ (reference sequence). This CDR3 has 16 residues. The CDR3 bases are TGTGCCAGCAGCTCAGGACAGGGGGACTCTGGAAACACCATATATTTT. It specifies CASSSGQGDSGNTIYF. Together with reference TRBV7-9 and TRBJ1-3, the CDR3 gives the full variable domain: DTGVSQNPRHKITKRGQNVTFRCDPISEHNRLYWYRQTLGQGPEFLTYFQNEAQLEKSRLLSDRFSAERPKGSFSTLEIQRTEQGDSAMYLCASSSGQGDSGNTIYFGEGSWLTVV.

The chain employs TRBV7-9 and TRBJ2-3, with 13 bases identical to TRBD2. The trim removed 4 bases at V and 3 bases at J, leaving 7 bases unmatched. Germline loops: CDR1 SEHNR, CDR2 FQNEAQ (reference sequence). This CDR3 is built from 17 residues. DNA of the CDR3: TGTGCCAGCAGCTACACTAGCGGGGGGGCTGATACAGATACGCAGTATTTT. Its translation is CASSYTSGGADTDTQYF.

The V gene is TRBV5-6, the J gene TRBJ2-7; a weak D match, TRBD2 (7 bases). Trimming left V 0 bases short and J 5 bases short, with 18 bases between. Germline V gives CDR1 SGHDT, CDR2 YYEEEE. The CDR3 contains 16 residues. CDR3 amino acids: CASSLARRGARNEQYF. The CDR3, as DNA: TGTGCCAGCAGCTTGGCCCGTCGGGGGGCTCGTAACGAGCAGTACTTC. The full variable domain, its missing parts supplied by reference TRBV5-6 and TRBJ2-7, is DAGVTQSPTHLIKTRGQQVTLRCSPKSGHDTVSWYQQALGQGPQFIFQYYEEEERQRGNFPDRFSGHQFPNYSSELNVNALLLGDSALYLCASSLARRGARNEQYFGPGTRLTVT.

The chain links TRBV6-5 to TRBJ1-1; D might be TRBD1 (6 bases). The germline V gene has CDR1 MNHEY and CDR2 SVGAGI. CDR3 length: 15 amino acids. Trimming stripped 4 bases from V and 1 base from J, with 13 bases between. The CDR3 DNA is TGTGCCAGCAGTTTATACAGGGCGGGGAACACTGAAGCTTTCTTT. This translates into CASSLYRAGNTEAFF.

The CDR3 DNA follows: TGTGCCAGCAGCTTGGTGGGGAGGTACTCTGGAAACACCATATATTTT. Encoded protein: CASSLVGRYSGNTIYF. The V and J genes are TRBV5-6 and TRBJ1-3, with D hard to call. Trimming stripped 0 bases from V and 0 bases from J, with 10 bases between. From germline, CDR1 is SGHDT and CDR2 YYEEEE. The CDR3 covers 16 residues.

The chain has TRBV29-1 and TRBJ2-7; 9 bases fit TRBD1. The CDR3 consists of 12 residues. The V segment lost 7 bases and the J segment 2 bases; nucleotides outside the gene matches: 3. CDR1 SQVTM and CDR2 ANQGSEA come from the germline V gene. CDR3 coding DNA: TGCAGCGCCGGGGACAGGGCCTACGAGCAGTACTTC. Translating gives CSAGDRAYEQYF.

J is TRBJ1-4 and V is TRBV5-4, with unresolved D. The V gene's germline CDR1 is SGHNT and CDR2 YYREEE (reference sequence). The CDR3 loop spans 14 amino acids. V lost 3 bases and J 8 bases, leaving 14 bases between the germline ends. CDR3 amino acids: CASSWREEGEKLFF. The CDR3 DNA reads as TGTGCCAGCAGCTGGAGGGAAGAAGGCGAAAAACTGTTTTTT.

The V and J genes are TRBV15 and TRBJ2-1; 12 bases agree with TRBD2. Germline-derived CDR1 and CDR2 are LNHNV and YYDKDF (reference sequence). The CDR3 has 17 residues. V trimming: 3 bases; J trimming: 9 bases; junction bases outside the gene matches: 12. The CDR3 region has the DNA TGTGCCACCAGCAGGGGCGGAGGTCTAGCGGGAGGGGGTGAGCAGTTCTTC. Amino acids: CATSRGGGLAGGGEQFF. Drawing the rest from reference TRBV15 and TRBJ2-1, the complete variable domain is DAMVIQNPRYQVTQFGKPVTLSCSQTLNHNVMYWYQQKSSQAPKLLFHYYDKDFNNEADTPDNFQSRRPNTSFCFLDIRSPGLGDTAMYLCATSRGGGLAGGGEQFFGPGTRLTVL.

The chain employs TRBV10-2 and TRBJ2-1, with TRBD1 identical over 10 bases. Germline values: CDR1 WSHSY, CDR2 SAAADI. The CDR3 spans 17 residues. The J segment lost 7 bases and the V segment lost 9 bases, leaving 18 bases of the junction unmatched. CDR3 in DNA: TGCGCCAGATTACCTCGCGCGACAGGGGGCAGTTTGAATGAGCAGTTCTTC. It yields the protein CARLPRATGGSLNEQFF.

The V and J genes are TRBV5-1 and TRBJ2-5, with 13 bases lining up with TRBD2. CDR3 length: 16 residues. With 2 bases clipped from V and 1 base from J, the junction kept 2 bases outside the gene matches. Germline V CDR1 and CDR2: SGHRS, YFSETQ. The CDR3 DNA reads as TGCGCCAGCAGCTTCCGGACTAGCGGGAGCCAAGAGACCCAGTACTTC. It encodes CASSFRTSGSQETQYF.

CDR3 loop: CASRMTASSGANVLTF. In nucleotides, the CDR3 is TGTGCCAGTAGAATGACAGCCTCATCTGGGGCCAACGTCCTGACTTTC. The chain is built from TRBV19 and TRBJ2-6; tentatively, D is TRBD1 (5 bases). This CDR3 has 16 amino acids. Trimming removed 6 bases at V and 1 base at J, with 13 bases between. Germline CDR1 reads LNHDA; CDR2 reads SQIVND (reference sequence).

The V gene is TRBV4-3, the J gene TRBJ2-7; maybe TRBD1 (6 bases). This CDR3 is built from 16 residues. Germline V lookup: CDR1 LGHNA, CDR2 YSLEER. Trimming took 3 bases from V and 2 from J, leaving 17 bases between them. Written as DNA, the CDR3 is TGCGCCAGCAGCCAGAGTGTGGCAGGGGCCCCCTACGAGCAGTACTTC. This encodes CASSQSVAGAPYEQYF.

The V gene is TRBV6-1, the J gene TRBJ1-5; the D is unclear. This CDR3 is 14 amino acids long. The V gene's germline CDR1 is MNHNS and CDR2 SASEGT. Trimming stripped 7 bases from V and 4 bases from J, with 14 bases between. The CDR3 sequence: CASTVPRTNQPQHF. The CDR3 DNA reads as TGTGCCAGCACTGTCCCCCGTACTAATCAGCCCCAGCATTTT.

This chain links TRBV6-5 with TRBJ1-2, with D unresolved. This CDR3 has 13 amino acids. Germline V lookup: CDR1 MNHEY, CDR2 SVGAGI. With 4 bases removed from V and 4 bases from J, the gap between germline ends came to 10 bases. CDR3 nucleotide sequence: TGTGCCAGCAGTTCGAGAGTCCTCTATGGCTACACCTTC. Protein: CASSSRVLYGYTF.

This clone was seen only once. The rearrangement links TRBV10-1 to TRBJ2-7; tentative D call: TRBD2 (6 bases). Trimming took 4 bases from V and 4 from J, leaving 17 bases between them. This CDR3 region has 15 residues. The germline gives CDR1 WNHNN, CDR2 SYGVQD (reference sequence). The CDR3 protein is CASSGTGTRAYEQYF. CDR3 sequence (DNA): TGCGCCAGCAGTGGGACCGGGACTCGGGCGTACGAGCAGTACTTC.

The V gene is TRBV29-1, the J gene TRBJ2-1, with TRBD1 matching 8 bases. Germline CDR1 reads SQVTM; CDR2 reads ANQGSEA. After removal of 8 bases from V and 8 bases from J, the junction contained 8 bases not matched to a gene. The CDR3 has 12 amino acids. The CDR3 DNA sequence: TGCAGCTACTCTCAGGGGGCCTATGAGCAGTTCTTC. It yields the protein CSYSQGAYEQFF.

The CDR3 is CASSITTGNGYTF. As DNA, the CDR3 is TGTGCCAGCAGCATAACGACAGGGAATGGCTACACCTTC. V is TRBV7-8 and J is TRBJ1-2; 7 bases map to TRBD1. There are 13 residues in the CDR3. Germline CDR1 SGHVS, CDR2 FQNEAQ. Unmatched junction bases numbered 6, after V lost 5 bases and J lost 6 bases.

The chain has TRBV2 and TRBJ1-5; maybe TRBD1 (5 bases). Deletions cut 7 bases from V and 1 base from J, with 8 bases between. The CDR3 spans 13 residues. Germline V CDR1 and CDR2: SNHLY, FYNNEI. In DNA, the CDR3 is TGTGCCAGCACGGGGGTGAGCAATCAGCCCCAGCATTTT. This encodes CASTGVSNQPQHF. Filled out from reference TRBV2 and TRBJ1-5, the complete variable domain reads EPEVTQTPSHQVTQMGQEVILRCVPISNHLYFYWYRQILGQKVEFLVSFYNNEISEKSEIFDDQFSVERPDGSNFTLKIRSTKLEDSAMYFCASTGVSNQPQHFGDGTRLSIL.

V is TRBV11-2 and J is TRBJ2-7; D unresolved. The germline V gene encodes CDR1 SGHAT and CDR2 FQNNGV. The ends were cut back, 0 bases at V and 6 bases at J, with 15 bases in the middle. The CDR3 runs to 15 residues. The CDR3 coding sequence is TGTGCCAGCAGCTTAGATGGGTGGGTAGCCCGCGAGCAGTACTTC. It yields the protein CASSLDGWVAREQYF. Full variable domain (missing parts from reference TRBV11-2 and TRBJ2-7): EAGVAQSPRYKIIEKRQSVAFWCNPISGHATLYWYQQILGQGPKLLIQFQNNGVVDDSQLPKDRFSAERLKGVDSTLKIQPAKLEDSAVYLCASSLDGWVAREQYFGPGTRLTVT.

The chain joins TRBV30 to TRBJ1-2, with 7 positions matching TRBD1. Germline V gene data show CDR1 as GTSNPN and CDR2 as SVGIG (reference sequence). V trimming: 3 bases; J trimming: 8 bases; junction bases outside the gene matches: 9. The CDR3 runs to 13 residues. Written as DNA, the CDR3 is TGTGCCTGGAGGGCAGGGGGAAGTGTGGGCTACACCTTC. As protein: CAWRAGGSVGYTF.

This clone was observed a single time. V and J are TRBV6-1 and TRBJ2-3; 9 positions agree with TRBD1. This CDR3 is 15 amino acids long. The V gene end was trimmed by 6 bases and the J gene end by 3 bases; junction bases not matched to a gene: 7. CDR1 and CDR2 from the germline V gene are MNHNS and SASEGT. The CDR3 here is CASRLQGARTDTQYF. As DNA, the CDR3 is TGTGCCAGCAGACTACAGGGGGCAAGGACAGATACGCAGTATTTT.

This chain joins TRBV6-1 and TRBJ1-5; tentatively, D is TRBD1 (5 bases). Germline values: CDR1 MNHNS, CDR2 SASEGT. The CDR3 spans 15 residues. Trimming removed 2 bases at V and 2 bases at J, with 10 bases between. The CDR3 is CASSEIRAGNQPQHF. CDR3 in DNA: TGTGCCAGCAGTGAAATCAGGGCAGGCAATCAGCCCCAGCATTTT.

This CDR3 is CASSLAPGGSYNEQFF. DNA for the CDR3: TGTGCCAGCAGCTTAGCGCCAGGTGGCTCCTACAATGAGCAGTTCTTC. The chain carries TRBV7-8 and TRBJ2-1; D is ambiguous. Germline V CDR1 and CDR2: SGHVS, FQNEAQ. V lost 0 bases to trimming and J lost 0 bases, with 9 bases between them. This CDR3 comprises 16 residues. The full variable domain, completed using reference TRBV7-8 and TRBJ2-1, is GAGVSQSPRYKVAKRGQDVALRCDPISGHVSLFWYQQALGQGPEFLTYFQNEAQLDKSGLPSDRFFAERPEGSVSTLKIQRTQQEDSAVYLCASSLAPGGSYNEQFFGPGTRLTVL.